The clone carrying this T cell receptor (beta chain) was detected a few times. The target antigen is unknown. Trimming stripped 4 bases from V and 14 bases from J, with 25 bases between. CDR1 SGHRS and CDR2 YFSETQ come from the germline V gene. The CDR3 runs 16 residues. With 60 Vbeta and 13 Jbeta primers, the PCR was carried out. The data were produced by immunoSEQ multiplex PCR, yet TCRdb's version contains in-frame clones alone and is incomplete. The sample includes about 92,000 clones, 60% to 80% of them seen just once. The sample originates from a study of cytomegalovirus exposure and HLA in healthy donors. General study findings and limits: With later analysis, a missense DCLRE1C variant became linked to TCR beta V- and J-gene trimming. Cytomegalovirus-associated status was assigned to roughly 160 TCR beta chains.

The clonotype originates from a middle-aged man in good health and CMV-seropositive. This chain joins TRBV5-1 and TRBJ1-6; TRBD1 is a possible D gene (5 bases). The specimen was PBMCs. The CDR3 DNA follows: TGCGCCAGCAGCCCGGGGGTAGATTTACGGATTCAAGCCCTCCACTTT. This sequence encodes CASSPGVDLRIQALHF.